The 12 T cell receptor beta chains below were found in one sample sequenced in a study of OX40 agonist ivuxolimab in advanced cancers. Assay: immunoSEQ multiplex PCR; the TCRdb copy retains only in-frame clones and omits some. The sample records around 140,000 clones, 93% being singletons. The sample here was CD4+ or CD8+ T cells sorted from blood, taken in a trial of the OX40 agonist ivuxolimab. The receptors were gathered from an adult with an advanced solid tumor such as melanoma, head and neck, liver or kidney cancer.

This chain joins TRBV9 and TRBJ1-1, with 8 bases fitting TRBD1. Germline CDR1 is SGDLS and CDR2 is YYNGEE. CDR3 length: 15 residues. Losses at the gene ends were 0 bases for V and 0 bases for J; bases not matched to a gene: 1. Here the CDR3 reads CASSVGQGMNTEAFF. CDR3 bases: TGTGCCAGCAGCGTAGGACAGGGGATGAACACTGAAGCTTTCTTT.

The CDR3 spells CASSILGAEAFF. The DNA of the CDR3 is TGTGCCAGTAGTATACTAGGGGCTGAAGCTTTCTTT. The gene calls are TRBV19 and TRBJ1-1; TRBD1 is a possible D gene (5 bases). The germline V gene encodes CDR1 LNHDA and CDR2 SQIVND (reference sequence). The ends were cut back, 2 bases at V and 6 bases at J, with 7 bases in the middle. There are 12 residues in the CDR3.

V gene TRBV25-1 combines with J gene TRBJ2-6; D assignment may be TRBD1 or TRBD2 (5 bases each). Germline CDR1 is MGHDK and CDR2 is SYGVNS. Trimming removed 5 bases from V and 1 base from J, with 15 bases in between. The CDR3 is 17 amino acids. The CDR3 region is CASSKKSWGSGANVLTF. The CDR3 coding sequence is TGTGCCAGCAGTAAAAAGTCGTGGGGGTCTGGGGCCAACGTCCTGACTTTC.

J is TRBJ1-4 and V is TRBV7-9, with D maybe TRBD1 (5 bases). Trimming removed 1 base from V and 0 bases from J, with 12 bases in between. The V gene's germline CDR1 is SEHNR and CDR2 FQNEAQ (reference sequence). The CDR3 consists of 17 residues. The DNA of the CDR3 is TGTGCCAGCAGCTTAGGTGGGGGGTCCACAACTAATGAAAAACTGTTTTTT. It yields the protein CASSLGGGSTTNEKLFF.

J is TRBJ1-1 and V is TRBV29-1; the D is unclear. The length of the CDR3 is 13 residues. The V gene's germline CDR1 is SQVTM and CDR2 ANQGSEA. V dropped 7 bases and J dropped 0 bases, with 12 bases sitting between them. Here the CDR3 DNA reads TGCAGCGGGGTAGGGATATTGAACACTGAAGCTTTCTTT. This codes for CSGVGILNTEAFF.

This clone occurred a few times. The chain recombines TRBV6-1 with TRBJ2-7; D might be TRBD1 (6 bases). The CDR3 consists of 15 residues. The V end lost 0 bases, the J end lost 3 bases, and 12 bases lay between the germline ends. The germline CDR1 and CDR2 sequences are MNHNS and SASEGT. The CDR3 DNA reads as TGTGCCAGCAGTGAAGCCTTACAGGGAATCTACGAGCAGTACTTC. Amino acid sequence: CASSEALQGIYEQYF.

A single count supports this clone. The chain couples TRBV2 to TRBJ1-5, with TRBD1 as a possible D gene (5 bases). V was clipped by 3 bases and J by 6 bases, with 15 bases between them. Germline lookup yields CDR1 SNHLY and CDR2 FYNNEI. The CDR3 runs 15 residues. CDR3 nucleotide sequence: TGTGCCAGCAGTGATCGCGGGGGTGGCTCTCAGCCCCAGCATTTT. Its translation is CASSDRGGGSQPQHF. Looking up the rest from reference TRBV2 and TRBJ1-5 gives the full variable domain: EPEVTQTPSHQVTQMGQEVILRCVPISNHLYFYWYRQILGQKVEFLVSFYNNEISEKSEIFDDQFSVERPDGSNFTLKIRSTKLEDSAMYFCASSDRGGGSQPQHFGDGTRLSIL.

The V call is TRBV7-8, the J call TRBJ2-7, with 13 bases identical to TRBD2. CDR1 and CDR2 from the germline V gene are SGHVS and FQNEAQ. The CDR3 totals 15 residues. With V trimmed by 5 bases and J by 4 bases, 5 bases remained unmatched. The CDR3 spells CASSHTSGGAYEQYF. In DNA form, the CDR3 reads TGTGCCAGCAGCCATACTAGCGGGGGGGCTTACGAGCAGTACTTC.

The chain employs TRBV7-9 and TRBJ1-1; D unclear. The CDR3 runs to 14 residues. Germline V CDR1 and CDR2: SEHNR, FQNEAQ (reference sequence). Trimming took off 5 bases at V and 4 bases at J, with 14 bases between the two ends. The CDR3 sequence is CASSPIRSSTEAFF. The CDR3 DNA sequence: TGTGCCAGCAGCCCGATACGTAGTAGCACTGAAGCTTTCTTT.

This rearrangement joins TRBV18 to TRBJ2-7; 7 bases agree with TRBD1. The CDR3 has 12 residues. CDR1 KGHSH and CDR2 LQKENI come from the germline V gene. V lost 6 bases, J lost 5 bases, and 4 bases stayed unmatched. For the CDR3, the DNA is TGTGCCAGCTCGCTCGACAGGGACGAGCAGTACTTC. Protein sequence: CASSLDRDEQYF.

The chain carries TRBV7-2 and TRBJ1-4; D possibly corresponds to TRBD1 (6 bases). Germline V gene sequence: CDR1 SGHTA, CDR2 FQGNSA. The CDR3 runs to 14 residues. Trimming took 4 bases from V and 7 from J, leaving 13 bases between them. CDR3 DNA sequence: TGTGCCAGCAGCTCTCAGGGGCATGCTGAAAAACTGTTTTTT. Protein product: CASSSQGHAEKLFF.

This clone was seen a few times. V gene TRBV18 combines with J gene TRBJ1-2; 11 bases map to TRBD1. Looked up from germline, CDR1 is KGHSH and CDR2 is LQKENI. J lost 4 bases, V lost 3 bases, and 4 bases had no gene match. The CDR3 covers 15 residues. The CDR3 reads CASSPGGTGGYGYTF. The CDR3 nucleotides are TGTGCCAGCTCACCTGGGGGGACAGGGGGCTATGGCTACACCTTC.